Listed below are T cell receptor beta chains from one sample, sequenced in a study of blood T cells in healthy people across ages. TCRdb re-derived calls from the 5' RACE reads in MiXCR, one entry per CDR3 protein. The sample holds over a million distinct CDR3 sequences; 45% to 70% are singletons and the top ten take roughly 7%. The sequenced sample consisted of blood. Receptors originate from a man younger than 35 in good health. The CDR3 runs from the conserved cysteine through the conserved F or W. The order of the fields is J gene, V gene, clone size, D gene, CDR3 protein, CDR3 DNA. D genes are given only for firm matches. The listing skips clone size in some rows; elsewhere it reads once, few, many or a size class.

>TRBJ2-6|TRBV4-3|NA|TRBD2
CASSQRLASGGSGANVLTF
TGCGCCAGCAGCCAAAGGCTCGCTAGCGGGGGTTCTGGGGCCAACGTCCTGACTTTC
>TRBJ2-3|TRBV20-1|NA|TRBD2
CSAREGAGADTQYF
TGCAGTGCTAGAGAGGGAGCGGGAGCTGATACGCAGTATTTT
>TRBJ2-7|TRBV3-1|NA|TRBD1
CASSFRTGIAYEQYF
TGTGCCAGCAGCTTCCGGACAGGGATTGCCTACGAGCAGTACTTC
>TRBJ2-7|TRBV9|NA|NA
CASSVDGAPYEQYF
TGTGCCAGCAGCGTGGACGGAGCCCCCTACGAGCAGTACTTC
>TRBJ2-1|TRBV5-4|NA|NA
CASSLTQNSYNEQFF
TGTGCCAGCAGCTTGACCCAGAACTCCTACAATGAGCAGTTCTTC
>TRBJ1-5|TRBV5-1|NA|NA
CASSFDPRGSDQPQHF
TGCGCCAGCAGCTTCGATCCCAGGGGCTCGGATCAGCCCCAGCATTTT
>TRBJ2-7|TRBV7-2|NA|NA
CASNSSLRAYEQYF
TGTGCCAGCAACTCTTCCCTAAGAGCCTACGAGCAGTACTTC
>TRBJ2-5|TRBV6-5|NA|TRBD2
CASSRGGEREYF
TGTGCCAGCAGCCGCGGGGGGGAGAGGGAGTACTTC
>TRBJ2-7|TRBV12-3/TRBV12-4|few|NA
CASSPKPPGADRFREADEQYF
TGTGCCAGCAGTCCAAAACCTCCGGGGGCGGATAGATTCCGTGAGGCCGACGAGCAGTACTTC
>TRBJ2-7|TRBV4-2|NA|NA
CASSQAEGLVEYEQYF
TGTGCCAGCAGCCAAGCGGAGGGGCTAGTTGAATACGAGCAGTACTTC
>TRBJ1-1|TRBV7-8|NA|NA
CASRLVQGNTEAFF
TGTGCCAGCAGGTTGGTACAGGGGAACACTGAAGCTTTCTTT
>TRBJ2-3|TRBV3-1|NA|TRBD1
CASSQDHPGQVVDTQYF
TGTGCCAGCAGCCAAGATCACCCGGGACAGGTGGTAGATACGCAGTATTTT
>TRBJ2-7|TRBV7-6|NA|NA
CASSLNDALYEQYF
TGTGCCAGCAGCTTAAATGACGCCCTCTACGAGCAGTACTTC
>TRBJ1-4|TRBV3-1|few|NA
CASSQEQGYEKLFF
TGTGCCAGCAGCCAAGAACAGGGCTATGAAAAACTGTTTTTT
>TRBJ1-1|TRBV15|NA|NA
CATSRDRATYGRTEAFF
TGTGCCACCAGCAGAGACCGCGCGACCTACGGGCGCACTGAAGCTTTCTTT
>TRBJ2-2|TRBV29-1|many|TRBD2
CSVVPSGPGGELFF
TGCAGCGTTGTCCCTAGCGGGCCCGGCGGGGAGCTGTTTTTT
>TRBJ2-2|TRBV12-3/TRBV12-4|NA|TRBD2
CASSSLAGPLLEGGELFF
TGTGCCAGCAGTTCACTAGCGGGTCCCCTTCTGGAGGGCGGGGAGCTGTTTTTT
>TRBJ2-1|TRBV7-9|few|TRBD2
CASSLASGGLHEQFF
TGTGCCAGCAGCTTAGCTAGCGGGGGGCTCCATGAGCAGTTCTTC
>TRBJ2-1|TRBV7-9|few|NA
CASSTNRVPYNEQFF
TGTGCCAGCAGTACAAACAGGGTGCCCTACAATGAGCAGTTCTTC
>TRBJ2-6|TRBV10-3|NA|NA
CAIRVDSGANVLTF
TGTGCCATCAGGGTCGACTCTGGGGCCAACGTCCTGACTTTC
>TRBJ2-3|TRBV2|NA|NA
CASSEGYADTQYF
TGTGCCAGCAGTGAAGGCTACGCAGATACGCAGTATTTT
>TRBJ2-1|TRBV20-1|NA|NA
CSARRKRLLDHEQFF
TGCAGTGCTAGAAGGAAGCGCCTCCTTGACCATGAGCAGTTCTTC
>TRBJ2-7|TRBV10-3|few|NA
CAAGPSYEQYF
TGTGCAGCGGGTCCGTCCTACGAGCAGTACTTC
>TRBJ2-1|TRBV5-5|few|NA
CASRNQGGEQFF
TGTGCCAGCAGGAATCAGGGTGGGGAGCAGTTCTTC
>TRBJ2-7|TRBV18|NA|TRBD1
CASSPLRQGAGYEQYF
TGTGCCAGCTCACCACTTCGACAGGGAGCCGGTTACGAGCAGTACTTC
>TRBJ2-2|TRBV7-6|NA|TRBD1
CASSLEGALGELFF
TGTGCCAGCAGCTTAGAGGGGGCTCTCGGGGAGCTGTTTTTT
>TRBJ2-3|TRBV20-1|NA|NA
CSARKPTDTQYF
TGCAGTGCTAGAAAGCCCACAGATACGCAGTATTTT
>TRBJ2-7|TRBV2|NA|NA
CASSQPRQTSSYEQYF
TGTGCCAGCAGTCAACCTCGACAGACCAGCTCCTACGAGCAGTACTTC